This T cell receptor (beta chain) was recorded in a study of T-cell reconstitution after alpha-beta-depleted transplantation in children. CDR1 is SGHRS, CDR2 YFSETQ, per germline. J gave up 6 bases and V 4 bases, and 7 bases lay outside the gene matches. The CDR3 runs to 15 residues. This clonotype was found many times. As it was prepared, the TCRbeta library received unique molecular identifiers. TCRdb re-analysed the PCR reads in MiXCR, keeping a single row per CDR3 protein. The sample carries roughly 200,000 distinct CDR3 sequences, roughly 7.5% recorded once. The sample here was PBMCs from the stem cell graft donor, taken from the stem cell graft. The receptor's source is a human donor who donated a stem cell graft to a child with Wiskott-Aldrich syndrome. The chain combines TRBV5-1 with TRBJ1-2, with 12 nucleotides matching TRBD1. For the CDR3, the DNA is TGCGCCAGCAGCATTTCCGGGACAGGGGGCGATGGCTACACCTTC. Its protein product is CASSISGTGGDGYTF.